This T cell receptor (beta chain) was sequenced in a study of molecular identifiers for immune sequencing clone quantification. In the study overall: Five portions were made in replicates from RNA of roughly 20,000 or 100,000 naive CD8 cells, and four underwent sequencing.

TCRdb fed the PCR reads into MiXCR, producing one record per CDR3 protein. In the table there are some 580,000 distinct CDR3 sequences, over 25% of which are singletons. V gave up 2 bases and J gave up 0 bases; unmatched junction bases: 15. There are 20 residues in the CDR3. Notes on the study in general: Identical TCR molecules sharing a barcode could underestimate highly expanded clone sizes.

For this clonotype: Its antigen is still unknown.

The sequencing sample was made of naive CD8+ T cells from blood, with Jurkat cell RNA spiked in. Subset indicated: FACS-sorted CD8+CD4-CCR7+CD45RA+ naive T cells. The chain uses TRBV12-3 or TRBV12-4 and TRBJ2-3, with 9 bases that match TRBD2. The TCR sequence derives from a human donor in good health. Some libraries in this study had Jurkat cell RNA spiked in. The CDR3 sequence: CASSLPRGSGGFTSTDTQYF. In DNA, the CDR3 is TGTGCCAGCAGTTTACCGCGGGGAAGCGGGGGGTTCACTAGCACAGATACGCAGTATTTT.